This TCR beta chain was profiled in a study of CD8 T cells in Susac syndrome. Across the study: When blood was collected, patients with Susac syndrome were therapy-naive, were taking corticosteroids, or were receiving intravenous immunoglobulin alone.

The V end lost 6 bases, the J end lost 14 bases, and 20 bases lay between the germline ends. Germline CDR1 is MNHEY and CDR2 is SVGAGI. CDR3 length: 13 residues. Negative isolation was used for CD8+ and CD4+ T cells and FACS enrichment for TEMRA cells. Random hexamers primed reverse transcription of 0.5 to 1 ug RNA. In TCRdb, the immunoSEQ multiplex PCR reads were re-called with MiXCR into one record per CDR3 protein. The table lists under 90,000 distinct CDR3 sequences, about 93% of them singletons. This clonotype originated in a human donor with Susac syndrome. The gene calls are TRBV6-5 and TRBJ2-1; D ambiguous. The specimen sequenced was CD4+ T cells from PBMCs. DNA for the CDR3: TGTGCCAGCAGCACCAATGGAAAACCCTGGGAGTTCTTC. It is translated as CASSTNGKPWEFF.